Each of the 7 T cell receptor beta chains below was sequenced from the same sample in a study of blood T cell repertoires in COVID-19. Profiled with immunoSEQ multiplex PCR; TCRdb holds only in-frame clones, not every one. The sample includes more than 65,000 clones, approximately 85% seen only once; the top ten take roughly 5.5%. The sample consisted of peripheral blood. These TCRs come from an elderly man with acute or convalescent COVID-19.

This chain uses TRBV18 with TRBJ2-1; 10 bases are shared with TRBD2. V was clipped by 6 bases and J by 7 bases; unmatched bases: 9. Germline V gives CDR1 KGHSH, CDR2 LQKENI. This CDR3 comprises 15 residues. CDR3 sequence reads: CASSFSSGSGNEQFF. For the CDR3, the DNA is TGTGCCAGCTCCTTTTCTAGCGGGAGTGGAAATGAGCAGTTCTTC.

The chain joins TRBV5-1 to TRBJ2-3; 10 bases line up with TRBD2. Germline V CDR1 and CDR2: SGHRS, YFSETQ. With 0 bases clipped from V and 5 bases from J, the junction kept 6 bases outside the gene matches. The CDR3 length is 16 residues. DNA for the CDR3: TGCGCCAGCAGCTTGGTGAGCGGGAGGGCCTTAGATACGCAGTATTTT. Encoded protein: CASSLVSGRALDTQYF.

V gene TRBV7-8 combines with J gene TRBJ2-1, with D possibly TRBD1 on 5 matching bases. V lost 5 bases to trimming and J lost 8 bases, with 13 bases between them. Germline CDR1 and CDR2: SGHVS and FQNEAQ. The CDR3 sequence is 13 residues long. Here the CDR3 reads CASSPGQIDEQFF. In DNA form, the CDR3 reads TGTGCCAGCAGCCCAGGACAAATCGATGAGCAGTTCTTC.

V is TRBV27 and J is TRBJ2-7; 9 bases are a match to TRBD2. This CDR3 has 14 amino acids. Germline CDR1 MNHEY, CDR2 SMNVEV (reference sequence). The V segment lost 6 bases and the J segment 3 bases; nucleotides outside the gene matches: 6. Here the CDR3 reads CASSPSGALYEQYF. CDR3 nucleotides: TGTGCCAGCAGCCCTAGCGGGGCCCTCTACGAGCAGTACTTC.

This clone was seen once. V is TRBV11-2 and J is TRBJ2-1; 10 bases line up with TRBD2. The V gene's germline CDR1 is SGHAT and CDR2 FQNNGV. V shed 6 bases, J shed 0 bases, and the junction held 2 bases outside the gene matches. The CDR3 runs to 15 residues. The CDR3 sequence is CASRLAGSSYNEQFF. The CDR3 DNA reads TGTGCCAGCAGACTAGCGGGGAGCTCCTACAATGAGCAGTTCTTC.

The genes are TRBV9 and TRBJ1-2, with D tentatively TRBD1 (5 bases). Trimming pared 0 bases from V and 3 bases from J, leaving 9 bases between. The CDR3 runs to 14 residues. Germline V gene data show CDR1 as SGDLS and CDR2 as YYNGEE. The CDR3 DNA reads as TGTGCCAGCAGCGTAGACGGGGGATACTATGGCTACACCTTC. Its translation is CASSVDGGYYGYTF.

CDR3 sequence (DNA): TGTGCCAGCAGCGTAGGAAAGGGACAGGCAGATACGCAGTATTTT. As protein: CASSVGKGQADTQYF. The chain recombines TRBV9 with TRBJ2-3; 8 bases map to TRBD1. CDR3 length: 15 amino acids. Losses at the gene ends were 0 bases for V and 4 bases for J; bases not matched to a gene: 4. Germline CDR1 SGDLS, CDR2 YYNGEE.